The 15 T cell receptor beta chains given below trace back to one sample, sequenced in a study of blood T cell repertoires in COVID-19. Here immunoSEQ multiplex PCR was the method, and the copy in TCRdb shows in-frame clones only, minus some. This sample yields about 190,000 clones, of which 85% to 90% are seen a single time; approximately 0.62% belongs to the top ten. The sample was peripheral blood. The origin of the receptors is a man aged 50-59 years with acute or convalescent COVID-19.

This chain uses TRBV28 with TRBJ1-4; 7 positions match TRBD1. The CDR3 is 17 residues long. Germline values: CDR1 MDHEN, CDR2 SYDVKM. J was trimmed by 0 bases and V by 3 bases; bases with no gene match: 7. The CDR3 nucleotides read TGTGCCAGCAGTTTGCCGGGGACAGACACAACTAATGAAAAACTGTTTTTT. As protein: CASSLPGTDTTNEKLFF.

In DNA, the CDR3 is TGTGCCAGCAGCCCCAGTGAAACAGATACGCAGTATTTT. Its translation: CASSPSETDTQYF. V and J are TRBV6-2 or TRBV6-3 and TRBJ2-3; no reliable D call. Germline-derived CDR1 and CDR2 are MNHEY and SVGEGT. This CDR3 has 13 residues. V was clipped by 6 bases and J by 3 bases, with 10 bases between them.

The J gene is TRBJ2-2, the V gene TRBV5-5, with 7 bases that match TRBD2. V trimming: 3 bases; J trimming: 1 base; junction bases outside the gene matches: 3. This CDR3 spans 15 amino acids. Germline loops: CDR1 SGHKS, CDR2 YYEKEE (reference sequence). The CDR3: CASSSGGKNTGELFF. DNA for the CDR3: TGTGCCAGCAGCTCCGGGGGGAAGAACACCGGGGAGCTGTTTTTT.

The chain has TRBV6-2 or TRBV6-3 and TRBJ2-7; possible D gene TRBD2, 6 bases. Deletions cut 5 bases from V and 0 bases from J, with 14 bases between. Germline CDR1 and CDR2: MNHEY and SVGEGT. CDR3 size: 15 residues. CDR3 sequence: CASSALAGPSYEQYV. CDR3 DNA sequence: TGTGCCAGCAGTGCCCTCGCGGGGCCCTCCTACGAGCAGTACGTC.

This clone was seen a single time. The V call is TRBV4-2, the J call TRBJ2-3; TRBD1 is a possible D gene (6 bases). The V gene lost 5 bases and the J gene lost 2 bases, with 14 bases spanning the gap. Germline CDR1 LGHNA, CDR2 YNFKEQ. The CDR3 consists of 15 residues. The CDR3 DNA reads as TGTGCCAGCAGCGGGCGACAGGCGATCACAGATACGCAGTATTTT. Its protein is CASSGRQAITDTQYF.

The CDR3 loop is CATSRKQGMGNQPQHF. CDR3 in DNA: TGTGCCACCAGCAGAAAACAGGGTATGGGCAATCAGCCCCAGCATTTT. The chain carries TRBV15 and TRBJ1-5, with D possibly TRBD1 on 6 matching bases. Germline assignment: CDR1 LNHNV and CDR2 YYDKDF (reference sequence). V was clipped by 2 bases and J by 2 bases, with 13 bases between them. The CDR3 extends over 16 amino acids.

This clone was seen a single time. This CDR3 reads CASSQTGGEGLYGYTF. The CDR3 DNA reads as TGCGCCAGCAGCCAAACAGGGGGCGAGGGGCTCTATGGCTACACCTTC. This chain joins TRBV4-1 and TRBJ1-2; the match to TRBD1 covers 9 bases. The V gene end was trimmed by 2 bases and the J gene end by 4 bases; junction bases not matched to a gene: 8. Germline-derived CDR1 and CDR2 are MGHRA and YSYEKL. This CDR3 spans 16 amino acids.

This chain joins TRBV9 and TRBJ2-1, with 11 bases identical to TRBD2. The CDR3 runs 17 residues. CDR1 is SGDLS, CDR2 YYNGEE, per germline. J gave up 4 bases and V 4 bases, and 10 bases lay outside the gene matches. This CDR3 is CASSYGTGLAAYNEQFF. As DNA, the CDR3 is TGTGCCAGCAGCTACGGTACGGGACTAGCGGCATACAATGAGCAGTTCTTC.

J is TRBJ2-1 and V is TRBV28; 7 bases agree with TRBD2. The CDR3 runs 12 residues. After removal of 3 bases from V and 9 bases from J, the junction contained 2 bases not matched to a gene. Germline V gene lookup returns CDR1 MDHEN and CDR2 SYDVKM. The CDR3 nucleotides read TGTGCCAGCAGTTTGGGGGGGGGTGAGCAGTTCTTC. This codes for CASSLGGGEQFF.

The J gene is TRBJ2-1, the V gene TRBV18; 9 bases align to TRBD2. The length of the CDR3 is 14 residues. CDR1 KGHSH and CDR2 LQKENI come from the germline V gene. The V gene end was trimmed by 3 bases and the J gene end by 5 bases; junction bases not matched to a gene: 2. CDR3 protein: CASSPRLADNEQFF. Here the CDR3 DNA reads TGTGCCAGCTCACCTCGACTAGCGGACAATGAGCAGTTCTTC.

The V gene is TRBV9, the J gene TRBJ1-5; D is uncertain. Germline CDR1 reads SGDLS; CDR2 reads YYNGEE. This CDR3 has 12 residues. Deletions cut 9 bases from V and 4 bases from J, with 11 bases between. CDR3 region: CAKSRSNQPQHF. The CDR3 coding sequence is TGTGCCAAGTCACGGTCTAATCAGCCCCAGCATTTT. The entire variable domain, with the rest obtained from reference TRBV9 and TRBJ1-5, is as follows: DSGVTQTPKHLITATGQRVTLRCSPRSGDLSVYWYQQSLDQGLQFLIQYYNGEERAKGNILERFSAQQFPDLHSELNLSSLELGDSALYFCAKSRSNQPQHFGDGTRLSIL.

CDR3 sequence: CASSYGTSGDNEQFF. For the CDR3, the DNA is TGTGCCAGCAGCTACGGGACTAGCGGGGACAATGAGCAGTTCTTC. The gene calls are TRBV11-3 and TRBJ2-1, with TRBD2 matching 13 bases. Germline CDR1 reads SGHNT; CDR2 reads YENEEA. V trimming: 4 bases; J trimming: 5 bases; junction bases outside the gene matches: 2. This CDR3 is 15 amino acids long.

The chain is built from TRBV18 and TRBJ2-7, with 9 bases identical to TRBD2. Germline V lookup: CDR1 KGHSH, CDR2 LQKENI. The J segment lost 2 bases and the V segment lost 6 bases, leaving 5 bases of the junction unmatched. The CDR3 loop spans 14 amino acids. The CDR3 coding sequence is TGTGCCAGCTCGCAGACTAGCGGCCCCTACGAGCAGTACTTC. Translating gives CASSQTSGPYEQYF.

This clone showed up just once. The rearrangement uses TRBV28 and TRBJ1-1; D is possibly TRBD1 (5 bases). V was cut by 1 base and J by 6 bases, with 9 bases left in between. The CDR3 has 13 residues. Germline loops: CDR1 MDHEN, CDR2 SYDVKM. The CDR3 here is CASSLFAGSEAFF. CDR3 DNA: TGTGCCAGCAGTTTATTTGCAGGGTCTGAAGCTTTCTTT.

The chain employs TRBV4-2 and TRBJ1-6; D not resolved. Trimming cost V 0 bases and J 2 bases, with 8 bases left between them. The CDR3 is 16 residues long. The germline V gene has CDR1 LGHNA and CDR2 YNFKEQ. The CDR3 protein is CASSQDLFAYNSPLHF. CDR3 in DNA: TGTGCCAGCAGCCAAGATTTGTTCGCCTATAATTCACCCCTCCACTTT.